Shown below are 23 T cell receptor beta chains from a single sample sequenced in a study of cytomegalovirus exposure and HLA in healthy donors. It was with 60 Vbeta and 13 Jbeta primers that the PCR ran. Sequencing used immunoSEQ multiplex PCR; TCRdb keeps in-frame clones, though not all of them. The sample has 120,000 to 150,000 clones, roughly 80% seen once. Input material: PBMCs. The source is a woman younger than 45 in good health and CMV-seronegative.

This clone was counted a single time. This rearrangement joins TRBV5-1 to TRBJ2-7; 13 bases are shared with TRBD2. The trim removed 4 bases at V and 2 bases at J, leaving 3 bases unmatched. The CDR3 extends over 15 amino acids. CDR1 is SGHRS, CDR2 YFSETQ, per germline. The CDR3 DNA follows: TGCGCCAGCAGCCCGGGACTAGCGGGACCCTACGAGCAGTACTTC. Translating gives CASSPGLAGPYEQYF.

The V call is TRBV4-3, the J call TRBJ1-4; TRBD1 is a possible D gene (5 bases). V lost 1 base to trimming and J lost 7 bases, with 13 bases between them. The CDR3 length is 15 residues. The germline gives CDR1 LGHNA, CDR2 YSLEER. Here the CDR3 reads CASSQGAGLFEKLFF. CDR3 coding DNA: TGCGCCAGCAGCCAAGGGGCGGGGCTTTTTGAAAAACTGTTTTTT.

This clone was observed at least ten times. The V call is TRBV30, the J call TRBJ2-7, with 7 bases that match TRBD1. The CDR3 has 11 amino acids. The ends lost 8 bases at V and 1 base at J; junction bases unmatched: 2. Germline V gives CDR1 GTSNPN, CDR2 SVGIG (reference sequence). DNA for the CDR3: TGTGCCGGGACAGTATCCTACGAGCAGTACTTC. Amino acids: CAGTVSYEQYF.

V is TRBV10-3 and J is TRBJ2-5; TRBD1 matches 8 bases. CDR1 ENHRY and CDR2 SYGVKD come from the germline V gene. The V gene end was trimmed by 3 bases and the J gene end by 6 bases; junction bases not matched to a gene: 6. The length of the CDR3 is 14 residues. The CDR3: CAISDAGGMKTQYF. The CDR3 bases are TGTGCCATCAGTGACGCAGGGGGCATGAAGACCCAGTACTTC.

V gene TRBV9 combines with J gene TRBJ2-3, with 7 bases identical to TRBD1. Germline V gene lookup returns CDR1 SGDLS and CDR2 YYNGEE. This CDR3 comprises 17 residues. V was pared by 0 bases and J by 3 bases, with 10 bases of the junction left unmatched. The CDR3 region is CASSVAVGRQGTDTQYF. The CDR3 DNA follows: TGTGCCAGCAGCGTAGCAGTGGGGAGACAGGGAACAGATACGCAGTATTTT.

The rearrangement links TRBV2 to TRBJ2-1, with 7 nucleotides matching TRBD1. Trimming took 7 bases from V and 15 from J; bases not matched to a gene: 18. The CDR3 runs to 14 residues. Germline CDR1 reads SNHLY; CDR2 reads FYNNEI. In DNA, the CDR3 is TGTGCCAGCACCGAAGTGGGGGACAGCTCTAGGGGGTTCTTC. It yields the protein CASTEVGDSSRGFF.

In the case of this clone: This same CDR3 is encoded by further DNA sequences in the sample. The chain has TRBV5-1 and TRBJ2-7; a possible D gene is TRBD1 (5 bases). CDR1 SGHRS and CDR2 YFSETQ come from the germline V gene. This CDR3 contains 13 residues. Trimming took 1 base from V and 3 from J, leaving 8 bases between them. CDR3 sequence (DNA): TGCGCCAGCAGCTTGCGCCAGGGCTACGAGCAGTACTTC. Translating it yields CASSLRQGYEQYF.

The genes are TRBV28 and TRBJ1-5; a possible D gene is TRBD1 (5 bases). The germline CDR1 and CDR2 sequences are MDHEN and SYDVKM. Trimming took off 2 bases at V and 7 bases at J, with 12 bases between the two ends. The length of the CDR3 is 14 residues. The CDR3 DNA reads TGTGCCAGCAGTTTAGGGGGGGGGAGACAGCCCCAGCATTTT. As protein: CASSLGGGRQPQHF. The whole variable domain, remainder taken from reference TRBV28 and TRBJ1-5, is DVKVTQSSRYLVKRTGEKVFLECVQDMDHENMFWYRQDPGLGLRLIYFSYDVKMKEKGDIPEGYSVSREKKERFSLILESASTNQTSMYLCASSLGGGRQPQHFGDGTRLSIL.

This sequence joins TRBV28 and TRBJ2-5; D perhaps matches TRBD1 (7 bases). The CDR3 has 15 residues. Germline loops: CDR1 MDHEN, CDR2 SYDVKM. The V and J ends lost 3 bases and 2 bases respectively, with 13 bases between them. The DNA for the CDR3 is TGTGCCAGCAGTTTGTCCGGGGGACAGCAAGAGACCCAGTACTTC. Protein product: CASSLSGGQQETQYF.

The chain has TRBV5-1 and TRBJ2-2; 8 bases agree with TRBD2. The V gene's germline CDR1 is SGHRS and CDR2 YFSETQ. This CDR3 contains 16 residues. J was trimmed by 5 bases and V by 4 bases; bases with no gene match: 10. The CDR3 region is CASSPARGGSTGELFF. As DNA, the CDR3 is TGCGCCAGCAGCCCAGCACGGGGGGGGTCGACCGGGGAGCTGTTTTTT.

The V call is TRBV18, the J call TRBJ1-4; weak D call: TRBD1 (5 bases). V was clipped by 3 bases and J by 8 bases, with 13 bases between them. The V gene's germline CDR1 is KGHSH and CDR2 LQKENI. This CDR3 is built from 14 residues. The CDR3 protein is CASSPQGGKEKLFF. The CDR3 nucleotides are TGTGCCAGCTCACCGCAGGGAGGAAAGGAAAAACTGTTTTTT.

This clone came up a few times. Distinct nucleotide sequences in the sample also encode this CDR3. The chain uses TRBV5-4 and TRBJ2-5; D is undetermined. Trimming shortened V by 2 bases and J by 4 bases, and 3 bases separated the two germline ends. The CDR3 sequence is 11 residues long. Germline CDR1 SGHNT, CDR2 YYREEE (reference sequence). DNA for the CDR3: TGTGCCAGCAGCTTCCGAGAGACCCAGTACTTC. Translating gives CASSFRETQYF.

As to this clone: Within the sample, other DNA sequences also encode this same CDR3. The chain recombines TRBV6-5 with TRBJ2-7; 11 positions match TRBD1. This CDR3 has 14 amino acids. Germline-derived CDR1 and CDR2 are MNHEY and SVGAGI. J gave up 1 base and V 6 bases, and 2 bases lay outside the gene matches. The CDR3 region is CASRGQGGSYEQYF. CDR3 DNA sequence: TGTGCCAGCAGGGGACAGGGGGGGTCCTACGAGCAGTACTTC.

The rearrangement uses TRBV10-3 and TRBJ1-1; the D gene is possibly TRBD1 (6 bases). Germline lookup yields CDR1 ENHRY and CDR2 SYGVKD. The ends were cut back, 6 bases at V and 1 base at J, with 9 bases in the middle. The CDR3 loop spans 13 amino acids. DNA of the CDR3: TGTGCCATCAGCGGCAGGGGGAACACTGAAGCTTTCTTT. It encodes CAISGRGNTEAFF.

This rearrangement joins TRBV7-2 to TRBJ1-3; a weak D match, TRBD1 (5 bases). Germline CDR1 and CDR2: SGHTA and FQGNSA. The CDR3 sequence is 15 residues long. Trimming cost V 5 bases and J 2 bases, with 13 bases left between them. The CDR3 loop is CASSERQTAGNTIYF. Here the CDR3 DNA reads TGTGCCAGCAGCGAGCGACAGACCGCTGGAAACACCATATATTTT.

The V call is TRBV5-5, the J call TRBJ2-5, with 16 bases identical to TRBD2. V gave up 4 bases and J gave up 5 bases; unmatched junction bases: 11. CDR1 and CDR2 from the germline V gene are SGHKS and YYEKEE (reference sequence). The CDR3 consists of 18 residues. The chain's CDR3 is CASSHPPGLAGGSETQYF. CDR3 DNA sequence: TGTGCCAGCAGCCATCCCCCGGGACTAGCGGGGGGGTCGGAGACCCAGTACTTC.

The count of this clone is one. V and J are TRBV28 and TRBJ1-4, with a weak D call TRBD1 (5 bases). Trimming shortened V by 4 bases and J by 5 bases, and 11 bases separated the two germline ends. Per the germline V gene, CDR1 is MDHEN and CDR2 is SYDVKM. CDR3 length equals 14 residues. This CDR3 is CASSSGGRNEKLFF. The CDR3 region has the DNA TGTGCCAGCAGTTCCGGGGGGAGGAATGAAAAACTGTTTTTT.

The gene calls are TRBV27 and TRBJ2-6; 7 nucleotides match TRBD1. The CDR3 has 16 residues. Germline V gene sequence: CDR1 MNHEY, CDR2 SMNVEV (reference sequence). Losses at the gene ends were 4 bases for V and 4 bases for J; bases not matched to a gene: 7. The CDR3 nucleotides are TGTGCCAGCAGTTCCACAGGGGTGAACGGGGCCAACGTCCTGACTTTC. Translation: CASSSTGVNGANVLTF. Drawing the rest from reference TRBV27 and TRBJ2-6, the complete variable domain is EAQVTQNPRYLITVTGKKLTVTCSQNMNHEYMSWYRQDPGLGLRQIYYSMNVEVTDKGDVPEGYKVSRKEKRNFPLILESPSPNQTSLYFCASSSTGVNGANVLTFGAGSRLTVL.

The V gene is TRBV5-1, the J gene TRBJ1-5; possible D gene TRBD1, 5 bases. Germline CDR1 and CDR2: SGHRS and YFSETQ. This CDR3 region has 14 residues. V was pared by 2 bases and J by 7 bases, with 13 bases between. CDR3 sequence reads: CASSFLGEGQPQHF. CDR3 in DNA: TGCGCCAGCAGCTTCCTAGGGGAGGGGCAGCCCCAGCATTTT.

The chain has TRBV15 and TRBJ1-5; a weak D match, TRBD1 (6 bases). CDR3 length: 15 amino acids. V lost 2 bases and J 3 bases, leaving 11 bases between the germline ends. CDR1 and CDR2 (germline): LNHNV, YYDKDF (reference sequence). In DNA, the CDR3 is TGTGCCACCAGCAGACCACAGGGTTACAATCAGCCCCAGCATTTT. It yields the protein CATSRPQGYNQPQHF.

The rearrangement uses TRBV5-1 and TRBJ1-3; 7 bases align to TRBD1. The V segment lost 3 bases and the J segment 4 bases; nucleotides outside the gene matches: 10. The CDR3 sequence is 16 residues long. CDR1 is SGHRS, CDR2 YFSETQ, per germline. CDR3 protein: CASSSASTGPGNTIYF. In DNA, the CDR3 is TGCGCCAGCAGCTCCGCCTCGACAGGGCCAGGAAACACCATATATTTT. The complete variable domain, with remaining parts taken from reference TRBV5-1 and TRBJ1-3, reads KAGVTQTPRYLIKTRGQQVTLSCSPISGHRSVSWYQQTPGQGLQFLFEYFSETQRNKGNFPGRFSGRQFSNSRSEMNVSTLELGDSALYLCASSSASTGPGNTIYFGEGSWLTVV.

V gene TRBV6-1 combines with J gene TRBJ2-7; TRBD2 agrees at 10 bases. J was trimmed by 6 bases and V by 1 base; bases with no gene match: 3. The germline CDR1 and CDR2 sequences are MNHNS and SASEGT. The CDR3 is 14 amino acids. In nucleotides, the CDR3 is TGTGCCAGCAGTGAAGAAGCGGGGGGGGGCGAGCAGTACTTC. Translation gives CASSEEAGGGEQYF.

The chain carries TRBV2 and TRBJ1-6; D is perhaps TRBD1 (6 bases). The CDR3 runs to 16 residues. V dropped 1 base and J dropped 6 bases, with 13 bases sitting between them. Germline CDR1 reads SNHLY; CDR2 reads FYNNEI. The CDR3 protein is CASSEVFGRGNSPLHF. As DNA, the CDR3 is TGTGCCAGCAGTGAAGTATTTGGCAGGGGTAATTCACCCCTCCACTTT.